This is a list of T cell receptor beta chains from one sample in a study of HIV-infected patients and healthy controls. Each CDR3 protein gets one entry after TCRdb re-called the 5' RACE reads with MiXCR. The sample contains some 17,000 distinct CDR3 sequences, under 10% of which appear only once. The specimen was blood. Receptors originate from an adult in good health. CDR3s include the opening cysteine and the closing phenylalanine or tryptophan. A D gene is named only where the DNA matches it firmly. Clone size is shown for a subset of rows, as once, few, many or a class of expanded clone.

>TRBV27|TRBJ2-3|many|-
CASSSYTDTQYF
TGTGCCAGCAGTTCGTACACAGATACGCAGTATTTT
>TRBV9|TRBJ1-2|many|-
CASSGRIVFGQYGYTF
TGTGCCAGCAGCGGACGTATTGTATTTGGACAGTATGGCTACACCTTC
>TRBV30|TRBJ2-7|many|-
CAWSVLGVEQYF
TGTGCCTGGAGTGTACTTGGTGTCGAGCAGTACTTC
>TRBV12-3/TRBV12-4|TRBJ2-7|many|TRBD2
CASSPMLAGGPYGYEQYF
TGTGCCAGCAGTCCCATGCTAGCGGGAGGGCCTTACGGTTACGAGCAGTACTTC
>TRBV7-9|TRBJ2-2|many|-
CASSLGEITGELFF
TGTGCCAGCAGCTTAGGAGAGATCACCGGGGAGCTGTTTTTT
>TRBV30|TRBJ2-6|many|-
CAWSAGSGANVLTF
TGTGCCTGGAGTGCTGGTTCTGGGGCCAACGTCCTGACTTTC
>TRBV5-4|TRBJ2-1|few|-
CASSLGWTYNEQFF
TGTGCCAGCAGCTTGGGCTGGACCTACAATGAGCAGTTCTTC
>TRBV20-1|TRBJ2-5|-|TRBD1
CSASPPGQGQETQYF
TGCAGTGCTAGCCCCCCGGGACAGGGGCAAGAGACCCAGTACTTC
>TRBV5-1|TRBJ2-3|medium-sized|TRBD2
CASSSGGPEDTQYF
TGCGCCAGCAGCTCGGGAGGGCCGGAAGATACGCAGTATTTT
>TRBV20-1|TRBJ2-3|medium-sized|TRBD1
CSANRGTQPQYF
TGCAGTGCCAACAGGGGCACACAGCCCCAGTATTTT
>TRBV6-4|TRBJ2-3|many|TRBD1
CASSETGGTDTQYF
TGTGCCAGCAGTGAGACAGGGGGCACAGATACGCAGTATTTT
>TRBV4-3|TRBJ1-4|many|-
CASSPRRVSNEKLFF
TGCGCCAGCAGCCCTAGACGGGTTTCCAATGAAAAACTGTTTTTT
>TRBV7-2|TRBJ1-5|many|-
CASSLAAGGGNQPQHF
TGTGCCAGCAGCTTAGCAGCCGGGGGAGGCAATCAGCCCCAGCATTTT
>TRBV5-1|TRBJ2-5|-|TRBD2
CASSLGVAGAGETQYF
TGCGCCAGCAGCTTGGGAGTAGCGGGAGCAGGAGAGACCCAGTACTTC
>TRBV19|TRBJ2-1|many|-
CASKDGVNEQFF
TGTGCCAGTAAAGACGGGGTCAATGAGCAGTTCTTC
>TRBV7-8|TRBJ2-7|many|TRBD2
CASSLGLARAYEQYF
TGTGCCAGCAGCTTAGGACTAGCGCGGGCCTACGAGCAGTACTTC
>TRBV6-1|TRBJ2-7|many|-
CASLTSPRTAYEQYF
TGTGCCAGCCTTACCTCCCCCCGCACCGCCTACGAGCAGTACTTC
>TRBV4-1|TRBJ2-7|many|TRBD2
CASSHWRESYEQYF
TGCGCCAGCAGCCACTGGCGGGAGTCCTACGAGCAGTACTTC
>TRBV6-5|TRBJ1-3|-|-
CASSRALGPTTGNTIYF
TGTGCCAGCAGTCGTGCTTTAGGCCCTACCACTGGAAACACCATATATTTT
>TRBV2|TRBJ1-5|many|-
CASSREGHQPQHF
TGTGCCAGCAGTCGGGAAGGGCATCAGCCCCAGCATTTT
>TRBV6-2/TRBV6-3|TRBJ2-7|medium-sized|-
CASSSRSYEQYF
TGTGCCAGCAGTTCCCGATCCTACGAGCAGTACTTC
>TRBV4-1|TRBJ2-1|many|TRBD2
CASSPSPYPLAGGPEEQFF
TGCGCCAGCAGCCCTTCCCCATACCCCCTAGCGGGAGGGCCCGAGGAGCAGTTCTTC
>TRBV7-9|TRBJ2-2|many|TRBD1
CASSLVWDRTNTGELFF
TGTGCCAGCAGCTTAGTGTGGGACAGGACGAACACCGGGGAGCTGTTTTTT
>TRBV6-6|TRBJ2-4|medium-sized|-
CASSYEAFKNIQYF
TGTGCCAGCAGTTACGAAGCCTTTAAAAACATTCAGTACTTC
>TRBV7-9|TRBJ1-2|-|-
CASSLVAVHGYTF
TGTGCCAGCAGCTTAGTGGCAGTGCATGGCTACACCTTC
>TRBV20-1|TRBJ2-3|many|-
CSASDIRDFRSTDTQYF
TGCAGTGCTAGCGACATACGGGACTTCAGATCCACAGATACGCAGTATTTT
>TRBV20-1|TRBJ2-7|-|TRBD1
CSAGTGGGWDEQYF
TGCAGTGCGGGGACAGGGGGCGGCTGGGACGAGCAGTACTTC
>TRBV19|TRBJ2-7|few|TRBD1
CASSISGQGASEQYF
TGTGCCAGTAGTATCTCGGGACAGGGGGCGAGCGAGCAGTACTTC
>TRBV12-3/TRBV12-4|TRBJ2-7|medium-sized|-
CASTLAGTQTYEQYF
TGTGCCAGCACCTTAGCCGGGACCCAGACCTACGAGCAGTACTTC
>TRBV27|TRBJ2-5|many|-
CASSRNPPQETQYF
TGTGCCAGCAGTCGAAACCCCCCTCAAGAGACCCAGTACTTC
>TRBV20-1|TRBJ2-5|medium-sized|-
CSAPDQNRKTQYF
TGCAGTGCTCCCGACCAGAACAGAAAGACCCAGTACTTC
>TRBV2|TRBJ1-4|many|-
CASTIRDGINEKLFF
TGTGCCAGCACCATCCGGGACGGAATTAATGAAAAACTGTTTTTT
>TRBV20-1|TRBJ1-6|many|-
CSVSASYNSPLHF
TGCAGTGTTTCGGCCTCCTATAATTCACCCCTCCACTTT
>TRBV2|TRBJ2-3|medium-sized|-
CASRVATDTQYF
TGTGCCAGCAGGGTTGCGACAGATACGCAGTATTTT
>TRBV13|TRBJ1-5|few|-
CASSLGLNQPQHF
TGTGCCAGCAGCCTAGGGTTGAACCAGCCCCAGCATTTT
>TRBV25-1|TRBJ2-7|many|-
CASEKYEQYF
TGTGCCAGCGAAAAGTATGAGCAGTACTTC
>TRBV7-3|TRBJ1-5|many|-
CASSHRRVQPQHF
TGTGCCAGCAGCCATAGACGGGTTCAGCCCCAGCATTTT
>TRBV7-7|TRBJ2-3|many|-
CASSFEPGGTDTQYF
TGTGCTAGCAGCTTCGAGCCAGGGGGCACAGATACGCAGTATTTT
>TRBV2|TRBJ2-3|medium-sized|-
CASSQNLLELTQYF
TGTGCCAGCAGCCAAAACCTACTGGAACTTACGCAGTATTTT
>TRBV6-6|TRBJ2-7|many|-
CASRLIGTGTYEQYF
TGTGCCAGCAGATTAATCGGGACGGGCACCTACGAGCAGTACTTC
>TRBV28|TRBJ1-5|-|-
CASSSLGGGNQPQHF
TGTGCCAGCAGTTCCCTGGGTGGGGGCAATCAGCCCCAGCATTTT
>TRBV6-6|TRBJ2-4|many|-
CASSYSVIQYF
TGTGCCAGCAGTTATTCAGTCATTCAGTACTTC
>TRBV5-4|TRBJ2-3|-|-
CASSLDGRSTDTQYF
TGTGCCAGCAGCTTGGACGGGAGATCCACAGATACGCAGTATTTT
>TRBV10-3|TRBJ2-3|-|-
CAISEAVGGRRTDTQYF
TGTGCCATCAGTGAGGCGGTGGGGGGACGGCGCACAGATACGCAGTATTTT
>TRBV18|TRBJ1-1|few|-
CASSAQGRENTEAFF
TGTGCCAGCTCAGCTCAGGGACGGGAGAACACTGAAGCTTTCTTT
>TRBV9|TRBJ2-5|many|TRBD2
CASSARGLAAYQETQYF
TGTGCCAGCAGCGCGAGGGGACTAGCGGCGTACCAAGAGACCCAGTACTTC